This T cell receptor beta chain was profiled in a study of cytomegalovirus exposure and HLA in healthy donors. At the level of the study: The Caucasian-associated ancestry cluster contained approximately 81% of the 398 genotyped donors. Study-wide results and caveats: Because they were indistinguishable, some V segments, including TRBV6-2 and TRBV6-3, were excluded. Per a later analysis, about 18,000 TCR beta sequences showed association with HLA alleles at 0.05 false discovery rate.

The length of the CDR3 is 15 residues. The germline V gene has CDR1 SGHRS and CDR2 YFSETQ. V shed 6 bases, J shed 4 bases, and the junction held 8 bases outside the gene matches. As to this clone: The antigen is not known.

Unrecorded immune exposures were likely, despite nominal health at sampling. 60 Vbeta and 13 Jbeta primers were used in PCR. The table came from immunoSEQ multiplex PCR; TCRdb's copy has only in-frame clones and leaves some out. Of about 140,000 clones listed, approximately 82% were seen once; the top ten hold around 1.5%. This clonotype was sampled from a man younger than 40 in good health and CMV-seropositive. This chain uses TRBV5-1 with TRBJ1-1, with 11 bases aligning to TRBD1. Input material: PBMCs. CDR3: CASIVTGQGGTEAFF. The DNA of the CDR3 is TGCGCCAGCATCGTCACGGGACAGGGGGGCACTGAAGCTTTCTTT.